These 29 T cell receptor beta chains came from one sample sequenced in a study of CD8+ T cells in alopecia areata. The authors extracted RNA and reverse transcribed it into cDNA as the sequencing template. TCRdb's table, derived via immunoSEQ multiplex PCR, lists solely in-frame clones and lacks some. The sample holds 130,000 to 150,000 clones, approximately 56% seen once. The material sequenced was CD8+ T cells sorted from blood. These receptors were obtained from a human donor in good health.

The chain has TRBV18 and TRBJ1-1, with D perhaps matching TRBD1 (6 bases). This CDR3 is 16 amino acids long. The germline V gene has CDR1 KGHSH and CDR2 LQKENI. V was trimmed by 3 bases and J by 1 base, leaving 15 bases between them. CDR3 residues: CASSPLTGRGNTEAFF. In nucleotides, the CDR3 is TGTGCCAGCTCACCGTTAACAGGGCGGGGGAACACTGAAGCTTTCTTT.

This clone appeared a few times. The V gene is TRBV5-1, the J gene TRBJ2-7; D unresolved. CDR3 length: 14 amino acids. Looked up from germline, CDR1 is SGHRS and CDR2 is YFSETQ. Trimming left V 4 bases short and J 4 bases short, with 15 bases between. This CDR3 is CASSHYGPIYEQYF. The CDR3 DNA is TGCGCCAGCAGCCATTATGGTCCAATTTACGAGCAGTACTTC.

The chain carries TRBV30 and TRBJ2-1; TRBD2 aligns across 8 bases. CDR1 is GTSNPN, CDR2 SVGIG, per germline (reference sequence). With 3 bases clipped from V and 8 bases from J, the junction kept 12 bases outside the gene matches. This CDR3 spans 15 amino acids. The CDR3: CAWSGGGVGFDEQFF. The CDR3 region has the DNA TGTGCCTGGAGCGGGGGGGGCGTGGGCTTCGATGAGCAGTTCTTC. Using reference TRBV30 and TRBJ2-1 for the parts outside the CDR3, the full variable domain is SQTIHQWPATLVQPVGSPLSLECTVEGTSNPNLYWYRQAAGRGLQLLFYSVGIGQISSEVPQNLSASRPQDRQFILSSKKLLLSDSGFYLCAWSGGGVGFDEQFFGPGTRLTVL.

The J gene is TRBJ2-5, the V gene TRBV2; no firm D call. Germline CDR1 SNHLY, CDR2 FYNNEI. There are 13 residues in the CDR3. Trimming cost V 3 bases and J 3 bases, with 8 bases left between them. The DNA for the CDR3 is TGTGCCAGCAGTGATATTTGGGAAGAGACCCAGTACTTC. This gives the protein CASSDIWEETQYF.

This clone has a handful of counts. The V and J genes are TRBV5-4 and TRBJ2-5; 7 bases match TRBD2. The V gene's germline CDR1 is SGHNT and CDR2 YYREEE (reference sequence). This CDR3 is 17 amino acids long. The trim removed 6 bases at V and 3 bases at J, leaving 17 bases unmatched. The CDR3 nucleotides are TGTGCCAGCAATTTCGTGGGAGGGCTGGTCGAGGAAGAGACCCAGTACTTC. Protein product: CASNFVGGLVEEETQYF.

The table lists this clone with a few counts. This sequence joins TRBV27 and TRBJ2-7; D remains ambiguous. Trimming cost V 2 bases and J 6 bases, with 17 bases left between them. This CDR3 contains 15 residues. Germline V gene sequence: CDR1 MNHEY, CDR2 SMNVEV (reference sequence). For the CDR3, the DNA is TGTGCCAGCAGTTTAATCGGACCCATAGTCGGCGAGCAGTACTTC. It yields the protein CASSLIGPIVGEQYF.

CDR3: CAIGRGNTEAFF. The CDR3 DNA reads TGTGCCATCGGTAGGGGGAACACTGAAGCTTTCTTT. The chain is built from TRBV15 and TRBJ1-1; D perhaps matches TRBD1 (5 bases). There are 12 residues in the CDR3. Trimming took 10 bases from V and 1 from J, leaving 10 bases between them. Looked up from germline, CDR1 is LNHNV and CDR2 is YYDKDF (reference sequence).

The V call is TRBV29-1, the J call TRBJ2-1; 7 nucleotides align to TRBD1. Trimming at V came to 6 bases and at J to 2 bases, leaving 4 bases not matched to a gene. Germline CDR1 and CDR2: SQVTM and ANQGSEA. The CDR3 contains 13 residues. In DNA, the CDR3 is TGCAGCGTACGAGGGGGCGCCTACAATGAGCAGTTCTTC. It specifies CSVRGGAYNEQFF.

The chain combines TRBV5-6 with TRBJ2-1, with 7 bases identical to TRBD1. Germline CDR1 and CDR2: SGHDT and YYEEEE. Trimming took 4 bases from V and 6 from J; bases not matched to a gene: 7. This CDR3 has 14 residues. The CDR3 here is CASSLQGWVNEQFF. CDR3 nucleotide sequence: TGTGCCAGCAGCCTACAGGGGTGGGTCAATGAGCAGTTCTTC.

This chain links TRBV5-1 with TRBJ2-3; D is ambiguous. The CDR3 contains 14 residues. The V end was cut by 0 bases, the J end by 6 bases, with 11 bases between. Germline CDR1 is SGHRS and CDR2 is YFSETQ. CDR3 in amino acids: CASSLEGSVDTQYF. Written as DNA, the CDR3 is TGCGCCAGCAGCTTGGAAGGTAGTGTCGATACGCAGTATTTT. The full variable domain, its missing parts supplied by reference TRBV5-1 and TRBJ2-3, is KAGVTQTPRYLIKTRGQQVTLSCSPISGHRSVSWYQQTPGQGLQFLFEYFSETQRNKGNFPGRFSGRQFSNSRSEMNVSTLELGDSALYLCASSLEGSVDTQYFGPGTRLTVL.

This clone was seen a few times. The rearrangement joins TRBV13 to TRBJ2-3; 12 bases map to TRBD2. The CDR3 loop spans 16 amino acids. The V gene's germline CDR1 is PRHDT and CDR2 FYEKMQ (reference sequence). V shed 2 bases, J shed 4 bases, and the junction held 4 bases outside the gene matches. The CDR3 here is CASSLRLAGVPDTQYF. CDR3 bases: TGTGCCAGCAGCTTACGACTAGCGGGGGTCCCAGATACGCAGTATTTT.

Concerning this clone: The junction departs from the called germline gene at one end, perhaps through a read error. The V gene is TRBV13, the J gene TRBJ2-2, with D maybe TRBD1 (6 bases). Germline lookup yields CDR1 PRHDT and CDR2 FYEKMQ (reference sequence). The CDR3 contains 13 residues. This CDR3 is CASSVGGTGELFF. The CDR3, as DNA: TGTGCCAGCAGCGTAGGGGGCACCGGGGAGCTGTTTTTT.

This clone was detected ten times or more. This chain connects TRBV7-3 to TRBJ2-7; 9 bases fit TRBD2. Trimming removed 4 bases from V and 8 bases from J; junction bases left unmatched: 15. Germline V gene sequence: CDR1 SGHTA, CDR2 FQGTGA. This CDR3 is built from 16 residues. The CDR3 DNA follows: TGTGCCAGCAGCTCGTCCGATAGTAGCGGGAGAAGGCAGCAGTACTTC. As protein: CASSSSDSSGRRQQYF.

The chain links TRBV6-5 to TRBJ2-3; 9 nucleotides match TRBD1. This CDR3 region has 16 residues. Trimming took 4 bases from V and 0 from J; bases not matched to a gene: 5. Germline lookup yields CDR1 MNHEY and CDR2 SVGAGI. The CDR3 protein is CASSSTGGPSTDTQYF. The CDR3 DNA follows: TGTGCCAGCAGTTCCACAGGGGGCCCAAGCACAGATACGCAGTATTTT.

The CDR3 spells CASRFITLGRGPNTGELFF. The DNA of the CDR3 is TGTGCCAGCAGGTTTATAACCCTGGGTCGGGGACCAAACACCGGGGAGCTGTTTTTT. V is TRBV11-2 and J is TRBJ2-2; the D call may be TRBD1 or TRBD2 (5 bases each). Germline values: CDR1 SGHAT, CDR2 FQNNGV. CDR3 length: 19 amino acids. Trimming took off 6 bases at V and 2 bases at J, with 25 bases between the two ends.

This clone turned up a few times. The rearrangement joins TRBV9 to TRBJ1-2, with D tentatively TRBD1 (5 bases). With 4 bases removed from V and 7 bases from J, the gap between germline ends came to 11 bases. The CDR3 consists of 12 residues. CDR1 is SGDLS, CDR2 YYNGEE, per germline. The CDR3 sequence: CASSTPGLGYTF. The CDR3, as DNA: TGTGCCAGCAGCACGCCAGGGCTTGGCTACACCTTC.

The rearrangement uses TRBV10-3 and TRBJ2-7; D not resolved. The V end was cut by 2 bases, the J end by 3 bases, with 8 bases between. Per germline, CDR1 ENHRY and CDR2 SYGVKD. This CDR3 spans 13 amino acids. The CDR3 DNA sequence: TGTGCCATCAGTGAGGACGGAAACTACGAGCAGTACTTC. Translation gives CAISEDGNYEQYF.

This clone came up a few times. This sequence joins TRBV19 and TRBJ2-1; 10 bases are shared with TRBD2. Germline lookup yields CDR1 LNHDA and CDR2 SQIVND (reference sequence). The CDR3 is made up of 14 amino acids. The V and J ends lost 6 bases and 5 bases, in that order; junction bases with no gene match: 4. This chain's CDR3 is CASRRTSGNNEQFF. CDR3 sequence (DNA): TGTGCCAGTAGAAGAACTAGCGGGAACAATGAGCAGTTCTTC.

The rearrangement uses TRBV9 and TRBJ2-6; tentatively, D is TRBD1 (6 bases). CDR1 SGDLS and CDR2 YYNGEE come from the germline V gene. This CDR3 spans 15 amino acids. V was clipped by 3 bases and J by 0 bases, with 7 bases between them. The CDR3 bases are TGTGCCAGCAGCGCGGGACACTCTGGGGCCAACGTCCTGACTTTC. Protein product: CASSAGHSGANVLTF.

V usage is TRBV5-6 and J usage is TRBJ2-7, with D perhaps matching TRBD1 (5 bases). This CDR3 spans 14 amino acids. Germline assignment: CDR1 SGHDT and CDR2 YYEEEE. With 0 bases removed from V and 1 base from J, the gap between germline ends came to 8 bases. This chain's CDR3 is CASSLDRPSYEQYF. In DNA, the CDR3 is TGTGCCAGCAGCTTGGACAGGCCATCCTACGAGCAGTACTTC. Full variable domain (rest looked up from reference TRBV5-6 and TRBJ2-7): DAGVTQSPTHLIKTRGQQVTLRCSPKSGHDTVSWYQQALGQGPQFIFQYYEEEERQRGNFPDRFSGHQFPNYSSELNVNALLLGDSALYLCASSLDRPSYEQYFGPGTRLTVT.

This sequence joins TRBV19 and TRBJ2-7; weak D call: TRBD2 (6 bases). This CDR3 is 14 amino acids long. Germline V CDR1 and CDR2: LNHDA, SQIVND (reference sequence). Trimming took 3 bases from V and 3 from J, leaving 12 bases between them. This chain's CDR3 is CASSIGPGDYEQYF. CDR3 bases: TGTGCCAGTAGTATTGGGCCGGGAGACTACGAGCAGTACTTC. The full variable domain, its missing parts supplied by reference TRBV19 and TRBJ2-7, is DGGITQSPKYLFRKEGQNVTLSCEQNLNHDAMYWYRQDPGQGLRLIYYSQIVNDFQKGDIAEGYSVSREKKESFPLTVTSAQKNPTAFYLCASSIGPGDYEQYFGPGTRLTVT.

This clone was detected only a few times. The CDR3 nucleotides are TGTGCCACCAGCAGAGAAAGGAGGGTGAAAAACATTCAGTACTTC. Translated, it gives CATSRERRVKNIQYF. The chain joins TRBV15 to TRBJ2-4; a weak D match, TRBD2 (6 bases). Trimming pared 0 bases from V and 4 bases from J, leaving 10 bases between. The CDR3 length is 15 residues. Germline CDR1 reads LNHNV; CDR2 reads YYDKDF (reference sequence).

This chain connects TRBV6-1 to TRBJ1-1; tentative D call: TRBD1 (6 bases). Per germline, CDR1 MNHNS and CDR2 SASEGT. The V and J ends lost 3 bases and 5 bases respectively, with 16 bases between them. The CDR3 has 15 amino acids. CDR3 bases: TGTGCCAGCAGTGACTACAGGGAAGGTAGGACTGAAGCTTTCTTT. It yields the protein CASSDYREGRTEAFF.

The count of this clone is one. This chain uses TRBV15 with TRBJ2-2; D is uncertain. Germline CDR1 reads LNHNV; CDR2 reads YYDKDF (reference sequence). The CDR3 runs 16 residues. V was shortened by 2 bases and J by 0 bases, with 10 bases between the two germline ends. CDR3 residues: CATSRLRHPNTGELFF. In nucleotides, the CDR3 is TGTGCCACCAGCAGACTCAGGCACCCGAACACCGGGGAGCTGTTTTTT.

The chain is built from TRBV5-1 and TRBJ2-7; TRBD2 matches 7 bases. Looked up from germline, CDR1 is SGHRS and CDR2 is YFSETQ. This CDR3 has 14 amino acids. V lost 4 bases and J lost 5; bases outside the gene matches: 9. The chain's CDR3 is CASSRYTSEDEQYF. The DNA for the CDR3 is TGCGCCAGCAGCCGCTACACTAGCGAAGACGAGCAGTACTTC.

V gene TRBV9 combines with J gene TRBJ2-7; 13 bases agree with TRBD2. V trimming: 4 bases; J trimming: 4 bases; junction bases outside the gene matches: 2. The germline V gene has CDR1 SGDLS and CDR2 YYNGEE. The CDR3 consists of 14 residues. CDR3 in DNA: TGTGCCAGCAGCACGGGACTAGCGGGGTACGAGCAGTACTTC. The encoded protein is CASSTGLAGYEQYF. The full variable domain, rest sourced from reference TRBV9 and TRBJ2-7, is DSGVTQTPKHLITATGQRVTLRCSPRSGDLSVYWYQQSLDQGLQFLIQYYNGEERAKGNILERFSAQQFPDLHSELNLSSLELGDSALYFCASSTGLAGYEQYFGPGTRLTVT.

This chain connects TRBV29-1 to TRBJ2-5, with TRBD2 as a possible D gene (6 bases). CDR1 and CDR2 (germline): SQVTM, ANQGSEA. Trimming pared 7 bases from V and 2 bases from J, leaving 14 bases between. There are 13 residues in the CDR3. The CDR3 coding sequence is TGCAGCGCCGCCGGGACTTCACAAGAGACCCAGTACTTC. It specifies CSAAGTSQETQYF.

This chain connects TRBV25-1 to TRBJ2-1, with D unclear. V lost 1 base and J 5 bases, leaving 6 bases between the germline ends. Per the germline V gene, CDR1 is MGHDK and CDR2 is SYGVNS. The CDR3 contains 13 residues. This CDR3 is CASSEWSDNEQFF. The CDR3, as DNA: TGTGCCAGCAGTGAATGGTCTGACAATGAGCAGTTCTTC.

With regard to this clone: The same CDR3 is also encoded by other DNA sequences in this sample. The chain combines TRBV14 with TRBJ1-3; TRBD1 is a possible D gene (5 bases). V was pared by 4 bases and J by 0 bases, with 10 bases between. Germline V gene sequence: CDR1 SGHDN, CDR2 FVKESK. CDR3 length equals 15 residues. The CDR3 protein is CASSPGLISGNTIYF. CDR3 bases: TGTGCCAGCAGCCCGGGACTGATCTCTGGAAACACCATATATTTT.